This T cell receptor beta chain is from a study of tumor-infiltrating lymphocytes in primary liver carcinoma. CDR1 is MGHRA and CDR2 is YSYEKL in the germline V gene. CDR3 length equals 15 residues. Scientists recovered RNA and DNA together from approximately 20-30 mg of unsorted bulk tissue. Synthesis of TCR beta cDNA was carried out from 500 ng total RNA with a constant-region primer. Three nested multiplex PCR rounds, a slightly modified ARM-PCR, produced the libraries for TCR beta. Both of the initial two PCR rounds ran for approximately 11 cycles and employed TRBV1-TRBV30 forward primers alongside a C-beta reverse primer. One entry per CDR3 protein results from TCRdb running MiXCR on the multiplex PCR reads. The sample consists of roughly 100,000 distinct CDR3 sequences, about 70% of them appearing once. About this clonotype: A much bigger clone sits one base away, suggesting this may be a read error.

This TCR derives from a woman in her sixties with primary liver carcinoma and hepatitis B virus infection. The sequenced sample consisted of liver tumor tissue from sampling region 5. Subset denoted: tumor region T5, tumor centre. The rearrangement links TRBV4-1 to TRBJ2-5; D might be TRBD2 (6 bases). CDR3 nucleotides: TGCGCCAGCAGCCAAGTTGGAGGGAGTGGAGGGACCCAGTGCTTC. Its translation: CASSQVGGSGGTQCF.